These T cell receptor beta chains were read from a single sample in a study of Tregs in tolerant kidney transplant recipients. Repertoires were generated with immunoSEQ multiplex PCR, while TCRdb's copy carries only in-frame clones and drops some. The repertoire consists of approximately 47,000 clones, with about 92% occurring once and the leading ten covering about 14%. Specimen: CD8+ T cells from blood (PBMCs), collected 12 months after the transplant. All receptors come from a human patient who received a combined kidney and bone marrow transplant. Some of these T cells may belong to the graft donor. Each CDR3 is given with its conserved first and last residue. The order of the fields is D gene, clone size, J gene, V gene, CDR3 protein, CDR3 DNA. D genes are given only for firm matches. A clone size is listed for some rows: how often the clone was seen (once, few, many), or a class if it is expanded.

D gene: TRBD2; clone size: NA; J gene: TRBJ2-7; V gene: TRBV7-6; CDR3 protein: CASSLRTSGGYEQYF; CDR3 DNA: TGTGCCAGCAGCTTAAGGACTAGCGGGGGCTACGAGCAGTACTTC
D gene: TRBD2; clone size: NA; J gene: TRBJ2-1; V gene: TRBV9; CDR3 protein: CASSGSGGRSNEQFF; CDR3 DNA: TGTGCCAGCAGCGGAAGCGGGGGTAGATCGAATGAGCAGTTCTTC
D gene: TRBD2; clone size: NA; J gene: TRBJ2-7; V gene: TRBV7-9; CDR3 protein: CASSPPGPSGMGVYEQYF; CDR3 DNA: TGTGCCAGCAGCCCGCCAGGTCCTAGCGGGATGGGAGTGTACGAGCAGTACTTC
D gene: NA; clone size: NA; J gene: TRBJ2-3; V gene: TRBV5-6; CDR3 protein: CASSLMMQGTDTQYF; CDR3 DNA: TGTGCCAGCAGCTTGATGATGCAGGGCACAGATACGCAGTATTTT
D gene: NA; clone size: once; J gene: TRBJ2-7; V gene: TRBV27; CDR3 protein: CASSLMAESSYEQYF; CDR3 DNA: TGTGCCAGCAGTTTAATGGCGGAAAGCTCCTACGAGCAGTACTTC
D gene: TRBD2; clone size: NA; J gene: TRBJ2-3; V gene: TRBV27; CDR3 protein: CASSTLAGADTQYF; CDR3 DNA: TGTGCCAGCAGTACTTTAGCGGGAGCAGATACGCAGTATTTT
D gene: NA; clone size: NA; J gene: TRBJ1-2; V gene: TRBV14; CDR3 protein: CASSQGPLYGYTF; CDR3 DNA: TGTGCCAGCAGCCAAGGGCCCTTATATGGCTACACCTTC
D gene: NA; clone size: NA; J gene: TRBJ2-7; V gene: TRBV7-3; CDR3 protein: CASSSVGGAGEQYF; CDR3 DNA: TGTGCCAGCAGCTCCGTAGGGGGGGCTGGCGAGCAGTACTTC
D gene: TRBD2; clone size: NA; J gene: TRBJ2-5; V gene: TRBV4-1; CDR3 protein: CASSPPGLAGEETQYF; CDR3 DNA: TGCGCCAGCAGCCCCCCAGGACTAGCGGGGGAAGAGACCCAGTACTTC
D gene: TRBD1; clone size: NA; J gene: TRBJ2-7; V gene: TRBV11-2; CDR3 protein: CASRPGQRYEQYF; CDR3 DNA: TGTGCCAGCAGACCGGGACAGCGATACGAGCAGTACTTC
D gene: TRBD2; clone size: NA; J gene: TRBJ2-7; V gene: TRBV19; CDR3 protein: CASSGTSGGFDEQYF; CDR3 DNA: TGTGCCAGTAGTGGGACTAGCGGGGGGTTCGACGAGCAGTACTTC
D gene: TRBD2; clone size: NA; J gene: TRBJ2-2; V gene: TRBV9; CDR3 protein: CASSTRPSGVNTGELFF; CDR3 DNA: TGTGCCAGCAGCACCCGCCCTAGCGGGGTGAACACCGGGGAGCTGTTTTTT
D gene: NA; clone size: NA; J gene: TRBJ2-3; V gene: TRBV9; CDR3 protein: CASSGSGSTDTQYF; CDR3 DNA: TGTGCCAGCAGCGGTTCCGGTAGCACAGATACGCAGTATTTT
D gene: TRBD2; clone size: NA; J gene: TRBJ2-1; V gene: TRBV7-9; CDR3 protein: CASSSRAGGPYNEQFF; CDR3 DNA: TGTGCCAGCAGCTCTCGAGCGGGGGGCCCCTACAATGAGCAGTTCTTC
D gene: TRBD2; clone size: once; J gene: TRBJ2-3; V gene: TRBV4-3; CDR3 protein: CASSQEGLAGGPTDTQYF; CDR3 DNA: TGCGCCAGCAGCCAAGAAGGGCTAGCGGGGGGCCCCACAGATACGCAGTATTTT
D gene: TRBD2; clone size: once; J gene: TRBJ2-1; V gene: TRBV4-1; CDR3 protein: CASSQDVGRRFSGSTYNEQFF; CDR3 DNA: TGCGCCAGCAGCCAAGATGTTGGCAGACGATTTAGCGGGAGCACCTACAATGAGCAGTTCTTC
D gene: TRBD2; clone size: NA; J gene: TRBJ2-5; V gene: TRBV4-2; CDR3 protein: CASSQGVSYTSAYQETQYF; CDR3 DNA: TGTGCCAGCAGCCAGGGGGTCTCCTATACTAGCGCGTACCAAGAGACCCAGTACTTC
D gene: NA; clone size: NA; J gene: TRBJ2-7; V gene: TRBV14; CDR3 protein: CASSTRETHEQYF; CDR3 DNA: TGTGCCAGCAGCACCCGAGAGACTCACGAGCAGTACTTC
D gene: NA; clone size: NA; J gene: TRBJ2-1; V gene: TRBV10-3; CDR3 protein: CAISGIDQGYNEQFF; CDR3 DNA: TGTGCCATCAGTGGTATAGATCAGGGTTACAATGAGCAGTTCTTC
D gene: NA; clone size: once; J gene: TRBJ2-2; V gene: TRBV21-1; CDR3 protein: CASSKAERQGWHTGELFF; CDR3 DNA: TGTGCCAGCAGCAAAGCAGAACGACAGGGGTGGCACACCGGGGAGCTGTTTTTT
D gene: TRBD2; clone size: NA; J gene: TRBJ2-1; V gene: TRBV13; CDR3 protein: CASSLAGGYNEQFF; CDR3 DNA: TGTGCCAGCAGCTTAGCGGGAGGATACAATGAGCAGTTCTTC
D gene: NA; clone size: NA; J gene: TRBJ2-7; V gene: TRBV9; CDR3 protein: CASSVEAGAYEQYF; CDR3 DNA: TGTGCCAGCAGCGTAGAGGCAGGGGCCTACGAGCAGTACTTC
D gene: TRBD1; clone size: NA; J gene: TRBJ1-6; V gene: TRBV9; CDR3 protein: CASSPPGTGNSPLHF; CDR3 DNA: TGTGCCAGCAGCCCCCCCGGGACAGGGAATTCACCCCTCCACTTT
D gene: TRBD2; clone size: NA; J gene: TRBJ2-3; V gene: TRBV5-6; CDR3 protein: CASSYLAGGADTQYF; CDR3 DNA: TGTGCCAGCAGCTACCTAGCGGGGGGGGCAGATACGCAGTATTTT
D gene: NA; clone size: once; J gene: TRBJ1-1; V gene: TRBV2; CDR3 protein: CASGAGGGFTEAFF; CDR3 DNA: TGTGCCAGCGGGGCGGGGGGTGGCTTCACTGAAGCTTTCTTT
D gene: NA; clone size: NA; J gene: TRBJ1-5; V gene: TRBV4-3; CDR3 protein: CASSQGTGRYQPQHF; CDR3 DNA: TGCGCCAGCAGCCAAGGTACAGGGCGTTATCAGCCCCAGCATTTT
D gene: TRBD1; clone size: NA; J gene: TRBJ1-4; V gene: TRBV7-6; CDR3 protein: CASSLFAWDRGQATNEKLFF; CDR3 DNA: TGTGCCAGCAGCTTATTTGCGTGGGACAGGGGGCAGGCGACTAATGAAAAACTGTTTTTT
D gene: TRBD1; clone size: NA; J gene: TRBJ2-5; V gene: TRBV5-1; CDR3 protein: CASSLGTGQETQYF; CDR3 DNA: TGCGCCAGCAGCTTAGGGACAGGCCAAGAGACCCAGTACTTC
D gene: NA; clone size: NA; J gene: TRBJ1-4; V gene: TRBV13; CDR3 protein: CASSLGGEGNEKLFF; CDR3 DNA: TGTGCCAGCAGCTTAGGTGGGGAGGGCAATGAAAAACTGTTTTTT
D gene: TRBD2; clone size: NA; J gene: TRBJ2-7; V gene: TRBV27; CDR3 protein: CASSGGGGHEQYF; CDR3 DNA: TGTGCCAGCAGTGGGGGGGGAGGCCACGAGCAGTACTTC
D gene: NA; clone size: NA; J gene: TRBJ2-7; V gene: TRBV7-6; CDR3 protein: CASSLVGGAYEQYF; CDR3 DNA: TGTGCCAGCAGCTTAGTCGGCGGGGCCTACGAGCAGTACTTC
D gene: NA; clone size: once; J gene: TRBJ1-1; V gene: TRBV25-1; CDR3 protein: CASSESRVTEAFF; CDR3 DNA: TGTGCCAGCAGTGAATCCAGGGTAACTGAAGCTTTCTTT
D gene: TRBD2; clone size: NA; J gene: TRBJ2-7; V gene: TRBV9; CDR3 protein: CASSVSGAGDTYEQYF; CDR3 DNA: TGTGCCAGCAGCGTCTCAGGAGCGGGAGACACCTACGAGCAGTACTTC
D gene: NA; clone size: once; J gene: TRBJ2-7; V gene: TRBV11-2; CDR3 protein: CASSLAIGRAYEQYF; CDR3 DNA: TGTGCCAGCAGCTTAGCTATCGGGAGAGCCTACGAGCAGTACTTC
D gene: NA; clone size: NA; J gene: TRBJ1-3; V gene: TRBV11-2; CDR3 protein: CASSLVSSPGNTIYF; CDR3 DNA: TGTGCCAGCAGCTTAGTGTCGTCTCCTGGAAACACCATATATTTT
D gene: NA; clone size: NA; J gene: TRBJ2-7; V gene: TRBV28; CDR3 protein: CASTGSGSYEQYF; CDR3 DNA: TGTGCCAGCACGGGAAGCGGATCCTACGAGCAGTACTTC
D gene: NA; clone size: NA; J gene: TRBJ1-4; V gene: TRBV29-1; CDR3 protein: CSVYNEKLFF; CDR3 DNA: TGCAGCGTTTATAATGAAAAACTGTTTTTT
D gene: NA; clone size: NA; J gene: TRBJ2-7; V gene: TRBV15; CDR3 protein: CATSAMRGNAYEQYF; CDR3 DNA: TGTGCCACCAGCGCCATGCGAGGGAATGCCTACGAGCAGTACTTC
D gene: NA; clone size: NA; J gene: TRBJ2-1; V gene: TRBV7-9; CDR3 protein: CASSSPGINEQFF; CDR3 DNA: TGTGCCAGCAGCTCCCCCGGGATCAATGAGCAGTTCTTC
D gene: TRBD1; clone size: once; J gene: TRBJ2-7; V gene: TRBV18; CDR3 protein: CASSPPTGGYEQYF; CDR3 DNA: TGTGCCAGCTCACCACCCACAGGGGGCTACGAGCAGTACTTC
D gene: NA; clone size: few; J gene: TRBJ2-2; V gene: TRBV7-3; CDR3 protein: CASSYTTTGELFF; CDR3 DNA: TGTGCCAGCAGCTACACAACGACCGGGGAGCTGTTTTTT
D gene: TRBD2; clone size: once; J gene: TRBJ2-3; V gene: TRBV2; CDR3 protein: CASSALAGLSTDTQYF; CDR3 DNA: TGTGCCAGCAGTGCCCTAGCGGGATTAAGCACAGATACGCAGTATTTT
D gene: NA; clone size: NA; J gene: TRBJ2-5; V gene: TRBV13; CDR3 protein: CASSTQPLQETQYF; CDR3 DNA: TGTGCCAGCAGCACACAGCCCCTCCAAGAGACCCAGTACTTC
D gene: NA; clone size: NA; J gene: TRBJ2-4; V gene: TRBV7-7; CDR3 protein: CASSAQLAKNIQYF; CDR3 DNA: TGTGCCAGCAGTGCACAGCTAGCCAAAAACATTCAGTACTTC
D gene: NA; clone size: NA; J gene: TRBJ1-5; V gene: TRBV27; CDR3 protein: CASSTGSYNQPQHF; CDR3 DNA: TGTGCCAGCAGTACGGGGTCTTACAATCAGCCCCAGCATTTT
D gene: NA; clone size: NA; J gene: TRBJ2-5; V gene: TRBV29-1; CDR3 protein: CSVESGWEETQYF; CDR3 DNA: TGCAGCGTTGAATCGGGCTGGGAGGAGACCCAGTACTTC
D gene: NA; clone size: NA; J gene: TRBJ2-7; V gene: TRBV9; CDR3 protein: CASSAGALALGEQYF; CDR3 DNA: TGTGCCAGCAGCGCAGGGGCGCTGGCATTGGGCGAGCAGTACTTC
D gene: NA; clone size: few; J gene: TRBJ1-4; V gene: TRBV7-9; CDR3 protein: CASSFPGTNEKLFF; CDR3 DNA: TGTGCCAGCAGCTTCCCGGGAACGAATGAAAAACTGTTTTTT
D gene: NA; clone size: NA; J gene: TRBJ2-3; V gene: TRBV27; CDR3 protein: CASSLGAPTDTQYF; CDR3 DNA: TGTGCCAGCAGTCTAGGAGCACCTACAGATACGCAGTATTTT
D gene: NA; clone size: NA; J gene: TRBJ2-1; V gene: TRBV19; CDR3 protein: CASSPTVLTYNEQFF; CDR3 DNA: TGTGCCAGTAGTCCGACAGTCCTAACCTACAATGAGCAGTTCTTC
D gene: NA; clone size: NA; J gene: TRBJ1-2; V gene: TRBV7-9; CDR3 protein: CASSLSLPGGYTF; CDR3 DNA: TGTGCCAGCAGCTTATCCTTACCCGGTGGCTACACCTTC
D gene: TRBD1; clone size: NA; J gene: TRBJ2-3; V gene: TRBV5-5; CDR3 protein: CASSMDRGDTQYF; CDR3 DNA: TGTGCCAGCAGCATGGACAGGGGAGATACGCAGTATTTT
D gene: NA; clone size: NA; J gene: TRBJ1-1; V gene: TRBV6-1; CDR3 protein: CASRRDYSRPFF; CDR3 DNA: TGTGCCAGCAGACGCGATTACAGTCGCCCTTTCTTT
D gene: TRBD2; clone size: NA; J gene: TRBJ2-3; V gene: TRBV6-6; CDR3 protein: CASSTGGPDTQYF; CDR3 DNA: TGTGCCAGCAGCACGGGAGGGCCAGATACGCAGTATTTT
D gene: NA; clone size: NA; J gene: TRBJ2-1; V gene: TRBV5-4; CDR3 protein: CASSFELSYNEQFF; CDR3 DNA: TGTGCCAGCAGCTTTGAGCTCTCCTACAATGAGCAGTTCTTC
D gene: TRBD1; clone size: NA; J gene: TRBJ2-7; V gene: TRBV4-3; CDR3 protein: CASSQDYGQGALGYF; CDR3 DNA: TGCGCCAGCAGCCAAGACTACGGACAGGGGGCGTTAGGGTACTTC
D gene: TRBD1; clone size: NA; J gene: TRBJ2-5; V gene: TRBV11-2; CDR3 protein: CASSLGTAQETQYF; CDR3 DNA: TGTGCCAGCAGCTTGGGGACAGCGCAAGAGACCCAGTACTTC
D gene: TRBD1; clone size: NA; J gene: TRBJ2-7; V gene: TRBV7-2; CDR3 protein: CASSLVFRGQGQYEQYF; CDR3 DNA: TGTGCCAGCAGCTTAGTCTTTCGGGGACAGGGGCAATACGAGCAGTACTTC
D gene: NA; clone size: NA; J gene: TRBJ2-7; V gene: TRBV25-1; CDR3 protein: CASSETGITDEQYF; CDR3 DNA: TGTGCCAGCAGTGAAACGGGAATCACGGACGAGCAGTACTTC